This entry describes one T cell receptor (beta chain). This clone was observed a few times. Its antigen specificity is not known. Base quality data are lacking; no much larger clone is found one base away. CDR1 is given as SGHTA and CDR2 as FQGTGA, both from the germline V gene. Deletion took 1 base off V and 7 bases off J, with a span of 10 bases between the germline ends. The CDR3 spans 13 residues, from the cysteine through the phenylalanine. Only CDR3 DNA is held: 39 bases, read in frame from base 1. Using the deep immunoSEQ assay, multiplex PCR amplified TCR CDR3 regions from genomic DNA. Genomic DNA extracted from each cell subset was distributed evenly over all wells of several immunoSEQ 96-well plates, and each plate served as one replicate. For sorted subsets, 200 to 250 ng of genomic DNA, equivalent to roughly 30,000 T cell genomes, went into each replicate PCR. Purified libraries were quantified with a Qubit 3.0 fluorometer, sized on a Bioanalyzer 2100, and re-quantified with the KAPA Library Quantification kit. A separate single-read 150-cycle Illumina NextSeq 550 flow cell was used to sequence each immunoSEQ 96-well plate. Under the source paper's analysis protocol: Because the immunoSEQ output held only junctional sequences and lacked quality scores, the filtering could not match the filtering applied to full-length reads. To assign V/J genes and CDR3, sequences were annotated using PyIR, a Python wrapper for IgBLAST v1.9, with IMGT germline references. Reads were filtered out if the reads had weak V/J assignments (E-value above 1e-6), no CDR3, stop codons, out-of-frame junctions, or ambiguous translated residues. V3J clonotypes were defined as sequences sharing the same inferred V gene, J gene, and CDR3 amino acid sequence. Percentage overlap between repertoires was calculated by dividing the number of shared unique clonotypes by the size of the smaller repertoire. Three approaches were used to assess repertoire richness: RTK rarefaction, the Chao1 estimator, and Recon v2.1 estimates of unobserved clonotypes. Generation probabilities were computed with OLGA for all TCRbeta clonotypes obtained by the gDNA method from a few donors. The immuneACCESS repertoire file appears here via TCRdb, limited to in-frame rearrangements. These files lack a portion of the clones; in checked studies, under half of the deficit traces to unresolved V genes, and the cause of the others is not known. That table supplies the V and J calls and clone size; D and trimming were determined from the DNA. Present in this sample are 2 million to 2.5 million clones, 85% to 95% of which were seen just once. The ten largest account for approximately 0.4% of the sample.

The donors were healthy, HIV-negative adults with no recently reported acute infections or vaccinations. Every donor was a Caucasian adult residing in Nashville, Tennessee, USA. CD4+ T cells were enriched by magnetic negative selection; naive cells were then positively selected on CD45RA, and the negative fraction formed the memory subset. Blood was obtained by leukapheresis, after which PBMCs were separated by Ficoll-Histopaque density gradient centrifugation and cryopreserved in liquid nitrogen vapor phase. Analytical flow cytometry was used to check the purity and quantity of every magnetically sorted T cell population. From each sorted fraction, genomic DNA was isolated and quantified by UV absorbance on a Nanodrop 2000c. This sample was included in a study of shared clonotypes between healthy human individuals (dated by TCRdb to 2018 to 2021). Background on the whole study: The cohort included three men and a couple of women between 18 and 49 years of age. Different laboratories and diverse techniques were used to prepare libraries and sequence TCR repertoires, to increase sequencing depth and limit assay-specific biases. Per donor, three plates each were used for CD4 naive and CD4 memory, two for CD8 naive, and one for CD8 memory. Each donor's leukapheresis produced roughly between roughly 0.94 and 9.5 billion PBMCs. The study deeply sequenced blood TCR repertoires of five healthy adults to estimate repertoire size and the extent of clonotype sharing between individuals.

Overall study outcomes, separate from this receptor: Larger estimated clonotype richness was generally found for naive subsets than for memory subsets. Because the study included a small number of donors, the genetic and exposure-history diversity represented was limited. Sampling was restricted to blood, and TCR repertoires in tissues likely differ from the TCR repertoires found in blood. Across four donors, roughly 5.1% of naive CD4, roughly 3.3% of naive CD8, about 2.3% of memory CD4, and around 0.4% of memory CD8 clonotypes were shared. Rarefaction of sorted-subset datasets indicated incomplete sequencing despite the large sequencing depth. Clonotypes shared by all four sorted-subset donors showed higher generation probabilities than non-shared clonotypes. Pairwise subsampling led to the expectation that sequencing depth would affect the degree of clonotype sharing among donors.

The TCR comes from a man between 18 and 35 years old in good health. Some clones in this sample may be carry-over from other donors' samples. Sequencing used naive CD4+ T cells from PBMCs. Explained via the paper, the cell subset or site label denotes: CD45RA+ positively selected. Recombination joined TRBV7-3 with TRBJ1-1; there is no confident call for the D gene. The nucleotide sequence is TGTGCCAGCAGCTTAAAGAGGGAAGATGAAGCTTTCTTT. The resulting protein is CASSLKREDEAFF.